Following are 28 T cell receptor beta chains from one sample sequenced in a study of T cells in Graves' hyperthyroidism and ophthalmopathy. TCR beta CDR3 regions were amplified from RNA. A first-round RT-PCR of the TCR CDR3 used the HTBI primer set. TCRdb reprocessed the multiplex PCR reads with MiXCR, giving one entry per CDR3 protein. This table holds about 260,000 distinct CDR3 sequences, 22% found once. Sequenced material: blood. Receptors originate from a man aged 30-40 years with Graves' ophthalmopathy.

This clonotype was recorded many times. The genes are TRBV5-1 and TRBJ2-3; the D gene is possibly TRBD2 (5 bases). The length of the CDR3 is 14 residues. Germline V lookup: CDR1 SGHRS, CDR2 YFSETQ. Deletions cut 3 bases from V and 1 base from J, with 9 bases between. This CDR3 is CASSSGGRTDTQYF. The CDR3 DNA reads TGCGCCAGCAGCTCTGGAGGACGCACAGATACGCAGTATTTT.

The genes are TRBV5-1 and TRBJ1-2; unclear D gene. There are 13 residues in the CDR3. Germline values: CDR1 SGHRS, CDR2 YFSETQ. V dropped 4 bases and J dropped 2 bases, with 9 bases sitting between them. The CDR3 region has the DNA TGCGCCAGCAGCCAAGGATTCAACTATGGCTACACCTTC. This sequence encodes CASSQGFNYGYTF.

This clonotype came up many times. The V call is TRBV18, the J call TRBJ2-5; D perhaps matches TRBD1 (5 bases). The V and J ends lost 5 bases and 5 bases respectively, with 6 bases between them. The CDR3 runs to 11 residues. CDR1 is KGHSH, CDR2 LQKENI, per germline. CDR3 sequence reads: CASSSGETQYF. In DNA form, the CDR3 reads TGTGCCAGCTCATCAGGGGAGACCCAGTACTTC.

The J gene is TRBJ2-7, the V gene TRBV11-2; 11 nucleotides align to TRBD2. The CDR3 has 14 amino acids. J lost 4 bases, V lost 6 bases, and 5 bases had no gene match. Germline V lookup: CDR1 SGHAT, CDR2 FQNNGV. The CDR3 spells CASRRLAGIYEQYF. CDR3 sequence (DNA): TGTGCCAGCAGAAGACTAGCGGGAATTTACGAGCAGTACTTC. Supplemented by reference TRBV11-2 and TRBJ2-7, the full variable domain reads EAGVAQSPRYKIIEKRQSVAFWCNPISGHATLYWYQQILGQGPKLLIQFQNNGVVDDSQLPKDRFSAERLKGVDSTLKIQPAKLEDSAVYLCASRRLAGIYEQYFGPGTRLTVT.

In this sample, this clonotype turned up many times. The chain is built from TRBV12-3 or TRBV12-4 and TRBJ1-1, with unresolved D. Trimming stripped 3 bases from V and 0 bases from J, with 5 bases between. The length of the CDR3 is 13 residues. The CDR3 DNA reads as TGTGCCAGCAGTTTGCGAGTGAACACTGAAGCTTTCTTT. Translation gives CASSLRVNTEAFF.

The table lists this clonotype with a few counts. The V and J genes are TRBV11-2 and TRBJ1-2; maybe TRBD1 (5 bases). Per the germline V gene, CDR1 is SGHAT and CDR2 is FQNNGV. The CDR3 extends over 16 amino acids. With 7 bases removed from V and 4 bases from J, the gap between germline ends came to 22 bases. In DNA form, the CDR3 reads TGTGCCAGCACCCCAGCCTGGGGGTGCCGTGGCTATGGCTACACCTTC. Its translation is CASTPAWGCRGYGYTF. The complete variable domain, with remaining parts taken from reference TRBV11-2 and TRBJ1-2, reads EAGVAQSPRYKIIEKRQSVAFWCNPISGHATLYWYQQILGQGPKLLIQFQNNGVVDDSQLPKDRFSAERLKGVDSTLKIQPAKLEDSAVYLCASTPAWGCRGYGYTFGSGTRLTVV.

This clonotype was seen a handful of times. Being one base from a much bigger clone, this may be a read error. J is TRBJ1-1 and V is TRBV3-1; D is unclear. The germline CDR1 and CDR2 sequences are LGHDT and YNNKEL (reference sequence). There are 15 residues in the CDR3. Trimming cost V 6 bases and J 1 base, with 15 bases left between them. The CDR3 DNA is TGTGCCAGCAGTCGAACGACATGGCCGAACACTGAAGCTTTCTTT. Translated, it gives CASSRTTWPNTEAFF.

The V and J genes are TRBV4-1 and TRBJ1-1, with 8 bases matching TRBD1. Trimming at V came to 3 bases and at J to 5 bases, leaving 11 bases not matched to a gene. The germline V gene encodes CDR1 MGHRA and CDR2 YSYEKL. This CDR3 region has 16 residues. CDR3 nucleotides: TGCGCCAGCAGCCAGACACGCACAGGGGGAGATACTGAAGCTTTCTTT. It codes for CASSQTRTGGDTEAFF.

The J gene is TRBJ2-6, the V gene TRBV5-1, with 12 bases aligning to TRBD2. This CDR3 comprises 20 residues. Trimming took 0 bases from V and 0 from J; bases not matched to a gene: 7. CDR1 and CDR2 (germline): SGHRS, YFSETQ. This chain's CDR3 is CASSLGALAGGRSGANVLTF. CDR3 bases: TGCGCCAGCAGCTTGGGGGCACTAGCGGGAGGTCGCTCTGGGGCCAACGTCCTGACTTTC.

This clonotype turned up a few times. The gene calls are TRBV6-2 or TRBV6-3 and TRBJ2-5, with TRBD2 as a possible D gene (6 bases). Germline V CDR1 and CDR2: MNHEY, SVGEGT. This CDR3 has 15 residues. Trimming left V 6 bases short and J 1 base short, with 15 bases between. CDR3 residues: CASSPGVGFQETQYF. The CDR3 DNA reads TGTGCCAGCAGCCCGGGGGTTGGCTTCCAAGAGACCCAGTACTTC.

This clonotype was counted only a few times. In DNA form, the CDR3 reads TGTGCCAGCAGTTTAAGGGCAGCTGGGGCCAACGTCCTGACTTTC. Its translation: CASSLRAAGANVLTF. The chain couples TRBV12-3 or TRBV12-4 to TRBJ2-6; D is undetermined. Trimming removed 2 bases from V and 2 bases from J, with 7 bases in between. The CDR3 is made up of 15 amino acids.

This chain uses TRBV28 with TRBJ1-5, with unresolved D. The CDR3 covers 13 residues. The V end was cut by 8 bases, the J end by 4 bases, with 12 bases between. Looked up from germline, CDR1 is MDHEN and CDR2 is SYDVKM. CDR3 protein: CASGPDGNQPQHF. CDR3 in DNA: TGTGCCAGCGGCCCGGACGGGAATCAGCCCCAGCATTTT.

This clonotype has ten or more counts. The chain joins TRBV5-1 to TRBJ2-2, with D possibly being TRBD1 or TRBD2 (5 bases each). The V end was cut by 5 bases, the J end by 6 bases, with 14 bases between. Germline assignment: CDR1 SGHRS and CDR2 YFSETQ. This CDR3 has 14 amino acids. DNA of the CDR3: TGCGCCAGCAGTCGGGACCCACCAGCCGGGGAGCTGTTTTTT. This encodes CASSRDPPAGELFF. The full variable domain, rest sourced from reference TRBV5-1 and TRBJ2-2, is KAGVTQTPRYLIKTRGQQVTLSCSPISGHRSVSWYQQTPGQGLQFLFEYFSETQRNKGNFPGRFSGRQFSNSRSEMNVSTLELGDSALYLCASSRDPPAGELFFGEGSRLTVL.

The rearrangement links TRBV30 to TRBJ2-7; 9 bases fit TRBD1. Germline-derived CDR1 and CDR2 are GTSNPN and SVGIG (reference sequence). Trimming took 0 bases from V and 5 from J; bases not matched to a gene: 5. CDR3 size: 14 residues. The CDR3 reads CAWSVGTGPNEQYF. In DNA, the CDR3 is TGTGCCTGGAGTGTTGGGACAGGGCCCAACGAGCAGTACTTC. Full variable domain (rest looked up from reference TRBV30 and TRBJ2-7): SQTIHQWPATLVQPVGSPLSLECTVEGTSNPNLYWYRQAAGRGLQLLFYSVGIGQISSEVPQNLSASRPQDRQFILSSKKLLLSDSGFYLCAWSVGTGPNEQYFGPGTRLTVT.

The chain couples TRBV10-3 to TRBJ2-7, with TRBD2 as a possible D gene (5 bases). The CDR3 sequence is 12 residues long. Looked up from germline, CDR1 is ENHRY and CDR2 is SYGVKD. V lost 5 bases to trimming and J lost 6 bases, with 11 bases between them. CDR3: CAISPQAGEQYF. The CDR3 bases are TGTGCCATCAGTCCCCAGGCGGGCGAGCAGTACTTC.

The rearrangement links TRBV4-1 to TRBJ2-5; weak D call: TRBD1 (5 bases). CDR1 MGHRA and CDR2 YSYEKL come from the germline V gene. Trimming took off 5 bases at V and 4 bases at J, with 20 bases between the two ends. The CDR3 contains 16 residues. The CDR3 reads CASSKYSSIRGETQYF. CDR3 DNA: TGCGCCAGCAGCAAGTATTCATCAATAAGGGGAGAGACCCAGTACTTC.

The rearrangement links TRBV6-6 to TRBJ1-1; no clear D gene. The CDR3 consists of 13 residues. V was trimmed by 2 bases and J by 2 bases, leaving 6 bases between them. Germline CDR1 MNHNY, CDR2 SVGAGI (reference sequence). The CDR3 here is CASSYGDNTEAFF. The CDR3 nucleotides are TGTGCCAGCAGTTACGGAGATAACACTGAAGCTTTCTTT.

V and J are TRBV7-6 and TRBJ2-3; tentatively, D is TRBD1 (5 bases). Between the trimmed V and J ends, which lost 4 bases and 2 bases, there was a span of 16 bases. Germline values: CDR1 SGHVS, CDR2 FNYEAQ. The length of the CDR3 is 16 residues. This CDR3 is CASSSRQGAITDTQYF. The CDR3 bases are TGTGCCAGCAGCTCCCGTCAAGGGGCAATCACAGATACGCAGTATTTT.

This clonotype was counted between two and nine times. The V call is TRBV18, the J call TRBJ1-2, with D possibly TRBD1 on 6 matching bases. Germline CDR1 and CDR2: KGHSH and LQKENI. The CDR3 covers 15 residues. Trimming took off 0 bases at V and 2 bases at J, with 10 bases between the two ends. CDR3 sequence reads: CASSPPTGPNYGYTF. The DNA for the CDR3 is TGTGCCAGCTCACCACCCACAGGGCCAAACTATGGCTACACCTTC.

This clonotype has only a few counts. The chain combines TRBV7-9 with TRBJ2-7; tentatively, D is TRBD1 or TRBD2 (5 bases each). The CDR3 is made up of 14 amino acids. Germline values: CDR1 SEHNR, CDR2 FQNEAQ (reference sequence). Trimming cost V 5 bases and J 4 bases, with 15 bases left between them. The CDR3 bases are TGTGCCAGCAGCAGTTGGGACCGCGCATACGAGCAGTACTTC. Its translation is CASSSWDRAYEQYF.

This clonotype was found many times. The CDR3 loop reads CASSERGGQLYGYTF. CDR3 nucleotides: TGTGCCAGCAGTGAAAGAGGGGGACAGCTCTATGGCTACACCTTC. V gene TRBV2 combines with J gene TRBJ1-2; 7 bases align to TRBD1. J was trimmed by 4 bases and V by 2 bases; bases with no gene match: 7. The germline CDR1 and CDR2 sequences are SNHLY and FYNNEI. CDR3 length: 15 residues.

In this sample, this clonotype turned up many times. The V gene is TRBV11-2, the J gene TRBJ2-7; 10 nucleotides match TRBD2. The V segment lost 2 bases and the J segment 2 bases; nucleotides outside the gene matches: 6. The CDR3 runs to 16 residues. Germline-derived CDR1 and CDR2 are SGHAT and FQNNGV. CDR3 sequence (DNA): TGTGCCAGCAGCTTAAGGGCTAGCGGGGGAACCTACGAGCAGTACTTC. Encoded protein: CASSLRASGGTYEQYF.

This chain uses TRBV12-3 or TRBV12-4 with TRBJ1-4; D call uncertain. This CDR3 is built from 14 residues. V was clipped by 5 bases and J by 0 bases, with 7 bases between them. Here the CDR3 DNA reads TGTGCCAGCAGTAACACAGCAACTAATGAAAAACTGTTTTTT. Its translation: CASSNTATNEKLFF.

This clonotype was seen a few times. The chain has TRBV2 and TRBJ1-2; the match to TRBD1 covers 8 bases. This CDR3 comprises 16 residues. Losses at the gene ends were 8 bases for V and 0 bases for J; bases not matched to a gene: 11. Germline V gene sequence: CDR1 SNHLY, CDR2 FYNNEI. The CDR3 coding sequence is TGTGCCAGCCTCCTTGGTAGGGACAGGACTAACTATGGCTACACCTTC. It codes for CASLLGRDRTNYGYTF.

The V gene is TRBV2, the J gene TRBJ2-4, with TRBD2 matching over 7 bases. CDR1 and CDR2 from the germline V gene are SNHLY and FYNNEI. The trim removed 11 bases at V and 0 bases at J, leaving 13 bases unmatched. The CDR3 consists of 16 residues. The CDR3 DNA follows: TGTGCCTGCGGGGGTCGGTTGCGGCTAGCCAAAAACATTCAGTACTTC. This encodes CACGGRLRLAKNIQYF.

Of note for this clonotype: One end of the junction does not line up with germline, which may come from a read error. The J gene is TRBJ2-7, the V gene TRBV3-1; D remains ambiguous. Germline lookup yields CDR1 LGHDT and CDR2 YNNKEL (reference sequence). The CDR3 covers 15 residues. The CDR3 sequence is CVSSQVLTNSYEQYF. CDR3 sequence (DNA): TGTGTCAGCAGCCAAGTTTTGACAAACTCCTACGAGCAGTACTTC.

This clonotype was found many times. The V and J genes are TRBV5-1 and TRBJ1-1; 8 positions agree with TRBD1. Germline assignment: CDR1 SGHRS and CDR2 YFSETQ. V was pared by 2 bases and J by 4 bases, with 7 bases of the junction left unmatched. CDR3 length: 15 amino acids. CDR3 coding DNA: TGCGCCAGCAGCTTATCAGGGGGCGGGAGCACTGAAGCTTTCTTT. Protein product: CASSLSGGGSTEAFF.

The rearrangement uses TRBV15 and TRBJ2-3; 8 bases are a match to TRBD2. The germline gives CDR1 LNHNV, CDR2 YYDKDF (reference sequence). This CDR3 has 18 residues. The J segment lost 4 bases and the V segment lost 1 base, leaving 13 bases of the junction unmatched. Written as DNA, the CDR3 is TGTGCCACCAGCAGAGCGGGAGGGCCGATGGGATCCGCAGATACGCAGTATTTT. It encodes CATSRAGGPMGSADTQYF.